The rows below give T cell receptor beta chains drawn from one sample of a study of tumor-infiltrating lymphocytes in primary liver carcinoma. TCRdb recomputed calls from the multiplex PCR reads with MiXCR, one row per CDR3 protein. This sample has approximately 24,000 distinct CDR3 sequences; 78% occur once, and the top ten carry 40% to 50%. Sequencing was carried out using liver tumor tissue from sampling region 3. The receptor source for this set is a middle-aged man with primary liver carcinoma and hepatitis B virus infection. Each CDR3 is given with its conserved first and last residue. D genes are given only for firm matches. Size values are once, few and many counts, or a class for expanded clones, and some rows have none.

abundance | j_gene | d_gene | v_gene | CDR3aa | CDR3nt
many | TRBJ1-1 | . | TRBV10-3 | CAISGTVDTEAFF | TGTGCCATCAGTGGCACAGTGGACACTGAAGCTTTCTTT
. | TRBJ2-1 | . | TRBV7-9 | CASSLPYQGPKTNEFF | TGCGCCAGCAGCTTACCATATCAGGGGCCTAAAACAAATGAGTTCTTC
few | TRBJ1-2 | TRBD1 | TRBV19 | CASKRDRGQSYGYTF | TGTGCCAGTAAAAGGGACAGGGGGCAGAGCTATGGCTACACCTTC
. | TRBJ2-7 | TRBD2 | TRBV10-3 | CGITKQSGLAGWFSYEQYF | TGTGGCATCACCAAACAATCGGGACTAGCGGGATGGTTCTCCTACGAGCAGTACTTC
large | TRBJ2-7 | TRBD1 | TRBV12-3/TRBV12-4 | CASSLGQGANYEQYF | TGTGCCAGCAGTTTAGGACAGGGGGCCAACTACGAGCAGTACTTC
large | TRBJ2-1 | . | TRBV11-2 | CASSFLGEQFF | TGTGCCAGCAGCTTTTTGGGTGAGCAGTTCTTC
. | TRBJ2-2 | TRBD1 | TRBV5-6 | CASGSGTGATGELFF | TGTGCCAGCGGCTCCGGGACAGGGGCGACCGGGGAGCTGTTTTTT
. | TRBJ2-1 | . | TRBV6-6 | CASSYFRDYEQFF | TGTGCCAGCAGTTACTTCAGAGACTATGAGCAATTCTTC
once | TRBJ2-7 | TRBD2 | TRBV13 | CASDLQLSGRTVYEQYF | TGTGCCAGCGACCTACAACTTAGCGGGAGGACGGTCTACGAGCAGTACTTC
. | TRBJ2-7 | TRBD1 | TRBV5-1 | CASRREQGVAHEQYF | TGCGCCAGCAGACGGGAACAGGGGGTTGCCCACGAGCAGTACTTC
once | TRBJ2-1 | TRBD2 | TRBV28 | CTSRDPSGVWGEQFF | TGCACCAGCAGGGACCCTAGCGGGGTGTGGGGTGAGCAGTTCTTC
. | TRBJ1-3 | . | TRBV5-1 | CVSSQNRNTGNTIYF | TGTGTCAGCAGCCAAAACAGGAATACTGGAAACACCATATACTTT
. | TRBJ2-3 | . | TRBV11-2 | CASSLELGRTDTQYF | TGTGCCAGCAGCCTCGAATTAGGACGCACAGATACGCAGTATTTT
. | TRBJ2-2 | . | TRBV6-2/TRBV6-3 | CASNYFLSRELFF | TGTGCCAGCAATTATTTCTTAAGCCGGGAGCTGTTTTTT
. | TRBJ2-1 | TRBD2 | TRBV5-4 | CASSSGLVAVYNEQFF | TGTGCCAGCAGCTCGGGACTAGTGGCAGTCTATAATGAGCAGTTCTTC
. | TRBJ2-1 | . | TRBV11-2 | CASSSYWLVSEQLF | TGTGCCAGCAGCTCATATTGGCTAGTTAGTGAGCAGTTATTC
. | TRBJ2-7 | . | TRBV6-1 | CAIRERSSYKQYF | TGTGCCATCAGGGAGCGGAGCTCCTACAAGCAGTACTTC
few | TRBJ2-5 | . | TRBV5-4 | CTGSLKGQETQYF | TGTACCGGCAGCTTGAAGGGCCAAGAGACCCAGTACTTC
. | TRBJ2-1 | TRBD2 | TRBV6-2/TRBV6-3 | CPRTGVREGLRGNEQFF | TGTCCCCGCACGGGTGTGCGGGAGGGCCTAAGGGGAAATGAGCAGTTCTTC
once | TRBJ1-4 | . | TRBV4-1 | CASSHLGLGDKKLFF | TGCGCCAGCAGCCACCTGGGACTAGGCGATAAAAAACTGTTTTTT
. | TRBJ2-7 | TRBD2 | TRBV28 | CASGRLAGDYEQYF | TGTGCCAGTGGCCGACTAGCGGGAGACTACGAGCAGTACTTC
. | TRBJ2-3 | TRBD2 | TRBV5-1 | CVSGLGAGDWGDTQYF | TGCGTCAGCGGCTTGGGAGCGGGGGATTGGGGGGATACGCAGTATTTT
medium-sized | TRBJ1-5 | . | TRBV6-1 | CASSEGESDQPQHF | TGTGCCAGCAGTGAGGGGGAGTCGGATCAGCCCCAGCATTTT
. | TRBJ2-1 | . | TRBV5-1 | CARNSQERRLRFF | TGCGCCAGAAATAGTCAGGAACGGCGTCTGAGGTTCTTC
. | TRBJ2-1 | TRBD1 | TRBV6-1 | CASSEPDRGGEHFF | TGTGCCAGCAGTGAACCCGACAGGGGAGGAGAGCATTTCTTC
. | TRBJ2-7 | . | TRBV6-5 | CASSPSPNSWYEQYF | TGTGCCAGCAGCCCCTCTCCGAATAGCTGGTACGAGCAGTACTTC
. | TRBJ1-5 | . | TRBV4-2 | CANSQDPGISNQPQHF | TGTGCCAACAGCCAAGATCCCGGGATTAGCAATCAGCCCCAGCATTTT
once | TRBJ2-3 | . | TRBV5-6 | CASSFGSTVTPYF | TGTGCCAGCAGCTTCGGGAGCACAGTTACGCCGTATTTT
. | TRBJ2-7 | . | TRBV28 | CASSLFAWDGDQYF | TGTGCCAGCAGTCTATTCGCTTGGGATGGAGATCAGTACTTC
. | TRBJ2-7 | TRBD1 | TRBV12-3/TRBV12-4 | CVSSRGTGGPYEQYF | TGTGTCAGCAGCCGTGGGACAGGGGGACCCTACGAACAGTACTTC
. | TRBJ2-1 | . | TRBV6-2/TRBV6-3 | CASRTIGYGEQFF | TGTGCCAGCAGGACTATAGGGTACGGTGAGCAATTCTTC
. | TRBJ2-1 | . | TRBV29-1 | CSVEEGRTDHFF | TGCAGCGTTGAAGAAGGGCGTACTGATCACTTCTTC
medium-sized | TRBJ2-7 | TRBD2 | TRBV4-1 | CASSQAGTSGTYEQYF | TGCGCCAGCAGCCAAGCCGGGACTAGCGGGACCTACGAGCAGTACTTC
. | TRBJ2-7 | TRBD1 | TRBV7-9 | CASSLEGGGYERYF | TGTGCTAGCAGCTTAGAAGGGGGCGGCTACGAGCGGTACTTC
. | TRBJ2-3 | TRBD2 | TRBV5-4 | CASSYLAGEPDTQYF | TGTGCCAGCAGCTATCTAGCGGGTGAGCCCGATACGCAGTATTTT
. | TRBJ2-7 | . | TRBV7-8 | CASSIGAGAVYDQYF | TGTGCCAGCAGCATCGGTGCAGGGGCCGTCTATGATCAGTACTTC
many | TRBJ2-7 | TRBD2 | TRBV5-1 | CASSLKLAGAYEQYF | TGCGCCAGCAGCTTGAAACTAGCGGGAGCCTACGAGCAGTACTTC
large | TRBJ1-6 | . | TRBV11-1 | CASSLKGNSPLHF | TGTGCCAGCAGCTTAAAAGGGAACTCACCCCTCCACTTT
. | TRBJ1-4 | . | TRBV11-2 | CARSLDGFANEKLFF | TGTGCCAGAAGCTTAGACGGGTTCGCTAATGAAAAATTGTTTTTC
. | TRBJ2-7 | . | TRBV14 | CASSAATLSYEQYF | TGTGCCAGCAGCGCAGCGACTCTCTCCTACGAGCAGTACTTC
. | TRBJ2-7 | TRBD2 | TRBV11-1 | CASSLTGGRSTGEQYF | TGTGCCAGCAGCTTAACAGGCGGGAGATCAACAGGCGAGCAGTACTTC
. | TRBJ1-2 | . | TRBV7-9 | CASSPEGRLSQYGCIF | .
. | TRBJ1-5 | . | TRBV7-8 | CATSPERAVNQPQHF | TGTGCCACCAGCCCCGAGAGGGCAGTTAATCAACCCCAGCATTTT
. | TRBJ1-1 | . | TRBV6-2/TRBV6-3 | CASSYSWVDTEAFF | TGTGCCAGCAGTTACTCCTGGGTGGACACTGAAGCTTTCTTT
. | TRBJ2-3 | TRBD2 | TRBV5-4 | CASSRPGAGVSTDRQYF | TGTGCCAGCAGTCGCCCCGGAGCGGGAGTTAGCACAGATAGGCAGTATTTT
. | TRBJ1-4 | . | TRBV11-2 | CASSLDVFANEKRFF | TGTGCCAGCAGCTTAGACGTATTCGCTAATGAAAAACGGTTTTTT
. | TRBJ2-7 | . | TRBV4-1 | CTSSPGCWYEQYF | TGCACCAGCAGCCCGGGCTGTTGGTATGAGCAGTACTTC
. | TRBJ2-5 | . | TRBV29-1 | CSGLTQGIETHYF | TGCAGCGGACTCACCCAGGGGATAGAGACCCACTACTTT
. | TRBJ2-2 | TRBD2 | TRBV30 | CAWSVRTSGPNTGELLF | TGTGCCTGGAGTGTGCGGACTAGCGGTCCGAACACCGGGGAGCTGCTTTTT
. | TRBJ2-2 | . | TRBV11-2 | CANSLALGGANTEEQFF | TGTGCCAACAGCTTAGCATTAGGAGGGGCTAACACCGAGGAGCAGTTTTTT
medium-sized | TRBJ1-2 | TRBD1 | TRBV6-5 | CASSYTGTGVYGYTF | TGTGCCAGCAGTTACACCGGGACAGGGGTCTATGGCTACACCTTC
. | TRBJ2-7 | . | TRBV12-3/TRBV12-4 | CASSLIVSGSSYEQNF | TGTGCCAGCAGCTTAATAGTCTCCGGTAGCTCCTACGAGCAGAACTTC
few | TRBJ2-7 | . | TRBV6-5 | CASNRTDAYEQYF | TGTGCAAGCAACCGGACAGATGCCTATGAGCAGTACTTC
. | TRBJ1-1 | TRBD1 | TRBV4-1 | CASSQKGGVQWTEAFF | TGCGCCAGCAGCCAAAAAGGGGGCGTACAGTGGACTGAAGCTTTCTTT
few | TRBJ1-2 | . | TRBV29-1 | CSFGTIYGYTF | TGCAGCTTTGGGACTATCTATGGCTACACCTTC
few | TRBJ2-1 | . | TRBV9 | CASSDNVGEQFF | TGTGCCAGCAGCGATAATGTTGGGGAGCAGTTCTTC
. | TRBJ2-7 | TRBD1 | TRBV11-2 | CASSFIQGATRNEQYF | TGTGCCAGCAGCTTCATACAGGGGGCCACACGTAACGAGCAGTATTTC
. | TRBJ2-1 | TRBD2 | TRBV4-1 | CAGSQRGVAGSGSYNEQFF | TGCGCCGGCAGCCAACGGGGGGTAGCGGGAAGTGGCTCCTACAATGAGCAGTTCTTC